One and the same sample provided the 21 T cell receptor delta chains below, sequenced in a study of Vγ9Vδ2 T cells in congenital toxoplasmosis. cDNA was made by template-switch reverse transcription with TRGC- and TRDC-specific primers in one tube. The TRGC primer design covered both constant genes, TRGC1 and TRGC2. TCRdb repeated clone calling on the reads with CATT. The sample holds roughly 600 delta-chain clones; over 25% are singletons and the top ten take about a quarter. Sequenced sample: gamma-delta T cells from blood. The source is a child under 10 years old born to a mother with Toxoplasma gondii infection during pregnancy, either congenitally infected or uninfected (not recorded which).

This clone came up a few times. The likely explanation is a read error, given a far larger clone one base away. The same CDR3 arises from other DNA sequences in this sample as well. This chain uses TRDV1 with TRDJ1, with D maybe TRDD3 (6 bases). CDR1 TSWWSYY and CDR2 QGS come from the germline V gene. The CDR3 covers 22 residues. The CDR3 region is CALGELLPYGGGGPLYTDKLIF. The CDR3 DNA sequence: TGTGCTCTTGGGGAACTTCTGCCCTACGGTGGTGGGGGTCCCCTGTACACCGATAAACTCATCTTC.

With respect to this clone: A read error is likely here: a far larger clone is one base away. The V and J genes are TRDV1 and TRDJ1; D is unresolved. The V gene's germline CDR1 is TSWWSYY and CDR2 QGS. This CDR3 has 15 residues. Trimming cost V 0 bases and J 3 bases, with 11 bases left between them. CDR3 sequence reads: CALGELMPDADKLIF. The CDR3 bases are TGTGCTCTTGGGGAACTAATGCCTGATGCCGATAAACTCATCTTT.

The J gene corresponds to TRDJ3; a V gene call is absent. This CDR3 is 10 amino acids long. Here the CDR3 reads CSGDTRQMFF. The CDR3 nucleotides read TGCTCCGGGGACACCCGACAGATGTTTTTC.

With regard to this clone: This sequence is one base from a far larger clone and is likely a read error. The J gene is TRDJ1, the V gene TRDV1; a possible D gene is TRDD2 (6 bases). The V gene's germline CDR1 is TSWWSYY and CDR2 QGS. This CDR3 comprises 21 residues. Trimming shortened V by 1 base and J by 3 bases, and 30 bases separated the two germline ends. Here the CDR3 DNA reads TGTGCTCTTGGGGAACGGGCGCTCCTACTTGGGGCGGATAGGGTCGCCGATAAACTCATCTTT. As protein: CALGERALLLGADRVADKLIF.

To note about this clone: A far bigger clonotype differs at one base, so this is likely a read error. Other nucleotide sequences in the sample specify the same CDR3. The rearrangement joins TRDV3 to TRDJ1; tentatively, D is TRDD2 (5 bases). V was pared by 3 bases and J by 0 bases, with 17 bases between. Looked up from germline, CDR1 is TVYSNPD and CDR2 is GDNSRS (reference sequence). CDR3 size: 15 residues. Here the CDR3 reads CAFRPIPTYTDKLIF. The CDR3 nucleotides are TGTGCCTTCCGCCCTATCCCTACTTACACCGATAAACTCATCTTT. The full variable domain, in which reference TRDV3 and TRDJ1 provide the parts outside the CDR3, is CDKVTQSSPDQTVASGSEVVLLCTYDTVYSNPDLFWYRIRPDYSFQFVFYGDNSRSEGADFTQGRFSVKHILTQKAFHLVISPVRTEDSATYYCAFRPIPTYTDKLIFGKGTRVTVEP.

In regard to this clone: A far larger clone is one base from this, pointing to a likely read error. The V gene is TRDV2, the J gene TRDJ1, with 10 bases fitting TRDD3. Since TCRdb gives no J gene, matching the DNA to germline was used here to assign it. Germline CDR1 is GEAIGNYY and CDR2 is EKD. This CDR3 has 15 residues. CDR3 nucleotide sequence: TGTGCCGGTGACACCGGGGGATACGTTCCCGATAAACTCATCTTT. It translates to CAGDTGGYVPDKLIF.

As for this clone: Only one base separates this from a far larger clonotype, so it likely reflects a read error. The chain carries TRDV2 and TRDJ1, with D possibly being TRDD3 (6 bases). Germline matching of the DNA provided the J gene here, since TCRdb leaves it blank. Trimming took 0 bases from V and 1 from J, leaving 23 bases between them. The CDR3 runs to 19 residues. CDR1 and CDR2 (germline): GEAIGNYY, EKD. CDR3: CACDTMTHTLGDGTDKLIF. The DNA of the CDR3 is TGTGCCTGTGACACCATGACTCATACTTTAGGGGATGGCACCGATAAACTCATCTTT.

With respect to this clone: It differs at one base from a far larger clone, so likely a read error. The genes are TRDV1 and TRDJ1; 9 bases fit TRDD2. This CDR3 is 22 amino acids long. The ends lost 11 bases at V and 2 bases at J; junction bases unmatched: 33. Germline CDR1 reads TSWWSYY; CDR2 reads QGS. This CDR3 is CAITNPGAFLPYREYTTDKLIF. CDR3 DNA sequence: TGTGCTATTACGAACCCTGGGGCCTTCCTACCGTATCGCGAATATACAACCGATAAACTCATCTTT.

This clone was recorded a few times. Given a far larger clone just one base away, this is likely a sequencing read error. The chain recombines TRAV29/DV5 with TRDJ1; 10 bases match TRDD3. The V segment lost 3 bases and the J segment 3 bases; nucleotides outside the gene matches: 14. Germline CDR1 NSMFDY, CDR2 ISSIKDK. CDR3 length: 17 residues. The CDR3 spells CAAKQSWGIWGADKLIF. CDR3 nucleotides: TGTGCAGCAAAACAAAGCTGGGGGATATGGGGGGCCGATAAACTCATCTTT.

Concerning this clone: A far larger clone is only one base removed, so a read error is likely. The same CDR3 is also encoded by other DNA sequences in this sample. V and J are TRDV1 and TRDJ1, with 11 positions matching TRDD3. CDR1 and CDR2 from the germline V gene are TSWWSYY and QGS. CDR3 size: 19 residues. J lost 2 bases, V lost 2 bases, and 13 bases had no gene match. The CDR3 reads CALGETRSGTGGYTDKLIF. The CDR3 DNA reads TGTGCTCTTGGGGAAACGCGATCGGGTACTGGGGGATATACCGATAAACTCATCTTT.

This clone is medium-sized in the sample. The chain carries TRDV3 and TRDJ1, with 7 positions matching TRDD3. TCRdb does not report a J gene; here it was assigned by matching the DNA to germline references. The V gene's germline CDR1 is TVYSNPD and CDR2 GDNSRS (reference sequence). The CDR3 has 19 amino acids. Trimming cost V 4 bases and J 0 bases; bases outside gene matches: 23. Written as DNA, the CDR3 is TGTGCCTCTGACCGTCCCGTACTGGGGTTCTTCAAGTACACCGATAAACTCATCTTT. It translates to CASDRPVLGFFKYTDKLIF.

As to this clone: A read error is likely here: a far larger clone is one base away. V and J are TRDV1 and TRDJ1; 11 bases are a match to TRDD3. This CDR3 has 25 residues. Trimming removed 5 bases from V and 1 base from J; junction bases left unmatched: 33. CDR1 and CDR2 (germline): TSWWSYY, QGS. The CDR3 reads CALGTYFLPGGYLTHTPPGTDKLIF. The CDR3 DNA sequence: TGTGCTCTTGGGACCTACTTCCTACCTGGGGGATACCTCACTCACACCCCCCCAGGCACCGATAAACTCATCTTT.

This clone is hyperexpanded by share. Other DNA sequences in this specimen translate into the identical CDR3. J is TRDJ1 and V is TRDV1; D perhaps matches TRDD3 (6 bases). The CDR3 is 22 amino acids. The germline V gene has CDR1 TSWWSYY and CDR2 QGS. Deletions cut 0 bases from V and 0 bases from J, with 29 bases between. The CDR3 loop reads CALGELLPYGGGGPLYTDKLIF. The CDR3 DNA reads TGTGCTCTTGGGGAACTTCTGCCCTACGGTGGTGGGGGTCCCCTGTACACCGATAAACTCATCTTT.

As for this clone: A far larger clone lies a single base away; this is likely a read error. The rearrangement joins TRDV2 to TRDJ1; D is perhaps TRDD2 (5 bases). This CDR3 spans 14 amino acids. Trimming took off 5 bases at V and 3 bases at J, with 15 bases between the two ends. CDR1 and CDR2 from the germline V gene are GEAIGNYY and EKD. The CDR3 loop is CACGLLSAADKLIF. CDR3 bases: TGTGCCTGTGGCCTTCTCTCGGCGGCCGATAAACTCATCTTT.

Concerning this clone itself: For this DNA, TCRdb reports the protein of a much larger clone, which diverges at residue 7, most likely from a read error; the protein presented here is translated directly from the DNA. This chain connects TRDV3 to TRDJ1; 7 bases map to TRDD3. Assignment of the J gene here rests on matching the DNA to germline, because TCRdb gives none. Germline V CDR1 and CDR2: TVYSNPD, GDNSRS (reference sequence). V lost 3 bases, J lost 0 bases, and 22 bases stayed unmatched. The CDR3 extends over 19 amino acids. The CDR3 loop reads CALRLPLVGERTYTDKLIF. The CDR3 DNA reads as TGTGCCTTACGGTTACCCTTAGTGGGGGAAAGAACGTACACCGATAAACTCATCTTT.

Remarks on this clone: This likely stems from a read error, as it lies one base from a far larger clone. Within the sample, other DNA sequences also encode this same CDR3. This rearrangement joins TRDV2 to TRDJ1; D perhaps matches TRDD3 (7 bases). TCRdb leaves out the J gene; it was filled in here by matching the DNA to germline. The germline V gene has CDR1 GEAIGNYY and CDR2 EKD. Trimming cost V 3 bases and J 2 bases, with 21 bases left between them. The CDR3 is 17 residues long. CDR3 DNA sequence: TGTGCCTGTGACCAACTTCCTGGGGGTCCGGATACCGATAAACTCATCTTT. As protein: CACDQLPGGPDTDKLIF.

Sample share makes this clone hyperexpanded (1% or more). V usage is TRDV1 and J usage is TRDJ1, with TRDD3 matching 12 bases. The CDR3 consists of 19 residues. V lost 3 bases, J lost 1 base, and 12 bases stayed unmatched. CDR1 is TSWWSYY, CDR2 QGS, per germline. The CDR3 here is CALGDPTPYWGILTDKLIF. CDR3 DNA: TGTGCTCTTGGGGATCCAACTCCGTACTGGGGGATACTCACCGATAAACTCATCTTT.

To note about this clone: TCRdb shows a much larger clone's protein in place of this DNA's translation, and the two differ at residue 11, likely through a read error; the protein shown is translated from the DNA. The chain couples TRDV1 to TRDJ1, with 10 positions matching TRDD3. The V gene's germline CDR1 is TSWWSYY and CDR2 QGS. Trimming took 3 bases from V and 0 from J; bases not matched to a gene: 31. This CDR3 region has 25 residues. For the CDR3, the DNA is TGTGCTCTTGGGGATCCGCACGGAGGACTTTACTCTCTCTTTCCTACTGGGGGATACACCGATAAACTCATCTTT. As protein: CALGDPHGGLYSLFPTGGYTDKLIF.

In this sample, this clone turned up a few times. A far larger clone is one nucleotide away, so this likely arose from a read error. No J gene was named, though the V gene is TRDV3; the table's TRDD3 call for D was not verified on the DNA. Germline CDR1 is TVYSNPD and CDR2 is GDNSRS (reference sequence). The length of the CDR3 is 19 residues. Written as DNA, the CDR3 is TGTGCCTCGCATCCCTACTCCGCGACCTGGGGGATACGGACCGATAAACTCACCTTT. Protein sequence: CASHPYSATWGIRTDKLTF.

As regards this clone: TCRdb assigns this DNA the protein of a much larger clone, which departs from its translation at residue 13; this likely reflects a read error, and the protein shown comes from translating the DNA. The chain employs TRDV3 and TRDJ1; TRDD3 matches 7 bases. The J gene, not given by TCRdb, was assigned here from a germline match of the nucleotide sequence. The length of the CDR3 is 19 residues. Germline trimming cut 3 bases from V and 0 bases from J; bases unmatched to any gene: 22. Germline V CDR1 and CDR2: TVYSNPD, GDNSRS (reference sequence). The CDR3 bases are TGTGCCTTACGGTTACCCTTCGTGGGGGAAAGAACGGACACCGATAAACTCATCTTT. This gives the protein CALRLPFVGERTDTDKLIF.

This clone has just a few counts. A far larger clone is off by one base, so a read error is likely. The chain uses TRDV1 and TRDJ1, with 12 positions matching TRDD3. Per germline, CDR1 TSWWSYY and CDR2 QGS. V shed 2 bases and J 0 bases; nucleotides not matched to a gene: 22. The CDR3 runs to 23 residues. CDR3 sequence: CALGESRWSKYWGILLYTDKLIF. Written as DNA, the CDR3 is TGTGCTCTTGGGGAATCGAGGTGGTCTAAGTACTGGGGGATACTCCTGTACACCGATAAACTCATCTTT.